The rows below give T cell receptor beta chains drawn from one sample of a study of blood T cells in healthy people across ages. One entry per CDR3 protein results from TCRdb running MiXCR on the 5' RACE reads. This table has 1,500,000 or so distinct CDR3 sequences, almost 60% appearing once. The sequencing input was blood. Receptors were obtained from a young man in good health. The CDR3 runs from the conserved cysteine through the conserved F or W. A D gene is named only where the DNA matches it firmly. Clone size is not always given. Where it is, it says once, few, many or a class for expanded clones.

TRBV4-1	TRBJ1-5	-	-	TGCGCCAGCAGCCAGCCGTTTAAAGGGCGGCGGGGTCAGCCCCAGCATTTT	CASSQPFKGRRGQPQHF
TRBV4-1	TRBJ2-5	few	TRBD2	TGCGCCAGCAGCCTAAGACTAGCGGGCGACCAAGAGACCCAGTACTTC	CASSLRLAGDQETQYF
TRBV27	TRBJ2-7	-	-	TGTGCCAGCAGTTCAGTTCCCCCGGGGCAGGGTGACTACGAGCAGTACTTC	CASSSVPPGQGDYEQYF
TRBV19	TRBJ2-7	-	TRBD1	TGTGCCAGTAGTTTTCATCCCGGGACAGTCTCCTACGAGCAGTACTTC	CASSFHPGTVSYEQYF
TRBV18	TRBJ1-2	-	-	TGTGCCAGCTCACCTGGGTCGGGCACAGGTCCTAACTATGGCTACACCTTC	CASSPGSGTGPNYGYTF
TRBV6-5	TRBJ2-7	-	TRBD1	TGTGCCAGCAGTTACTCCCAGGGGGCCTACGAGCAGTACTTC	CASSYSQGAYEQYF
TRBV7-2	TRBJ2-5	few	-	TGTGCCAGCAGCTTCGAAACGGCTAGCTGGGAGACCCAGTACTTC	CASSFETASWETQYF
TRBV24-1	TRBJ2-1	-	-	TGTGCCACCAGTGATCGGGACTCGAGTTCCTACAATGAGCAGTTCTTC	CATSDRDSSSYNEQFF
TRBV2	TRBJ2-3	-	-	TGTGCCAGCAGTAAGGAGTACACAGATACGCAGTATTTT	CASSKEYTDTQYF
TRBV3-1	TRBJ2-5	-	-	TGTGCCAGCAGCCAAGATCCCCCGGAGACCCAGTACTTC	CASSQDPPETQYF
TRBV2	TRBJ1-6	-	-	TGTGCCGTCGAGGGGGTAGGCAATTCACCCCTCCACTTT	CAVEGVGNSPLHF
TRBV7-8	TRBJ2-1	-	TRBD2	TGTGCCAGCAGCTTAGCGTCGGCTAGCGGGATGGTCTACAATGAGCAGTTCTTC	CASSLASASGMVYNEQFF
TRBV5-1	TRBJ2-5	-	TRBD2	TGCGCCAGCAGCTTGGAGGCGGGAGGCCTTAATGAGCAGTACTTC	CASSLEAGGLNEQYF
TRBV11-1	TRBJ2-1	-	-	TGTGCCAGCAGCTATGGGCTCACGGCCCCCTACAATGAGCAGTTCTTC	CASSYGLTAPYNEQFF
TRBV27	TRBJ2-1	-	-	TGTGCCAGCAGTTTATTCGGGGTCACCTACAATGAGCAGTTCTTC	CASSLFGVTYNEQFF
TRBV6-5	TRBJ1-5	-	-	TGTGCCAGCAGGTTGTCCGGGACTAGAAGATCAGAGACCCAGCATTTT	CASRLSGTRRSETQHF
TRBV20-1	TRBJ2-1	-	-	TGCAGTGCTAGGGACGCATTCTCCTACAATGAGCAGTTCTTC	CSARDAFSYNEQFF
TRBV20-1	TRBJ2-7	-	-	TGCAGTGCTTTCCTTCCGGGAGTTGACTACGAGCAGTACTTC	CSAFLPGVDYEQYF
TRBV12-5	TRBJ2-7	-	TRBD1	TGTGCTAGTGGTTTAGTGACAGGGGGAGGCGAGCAGTACTTC	CASGLVTGGGEQYF
TRBV27	TRBJ2-7	-	TRBD2	TGTGCCAGCAACGTGGGCGGGAGCCTCTACGAGCAGTACTTC	CASNVGGSLYEQYF
TRBV4-3	TRBJ2-7	many	-	TGCGCCAGCAGCCAAGATTGGGAGGACGAGCAGTACTTC	CASSQDWEDEQYF
TRBV7-9	TRBJ2-3	-	-	TGTGCCAGCAGCTTAGCGGAGGGGGGGCTCACAGATACGCAGTATTTT	CASSLAEGGLTDTQYF
TRBV12-3/TRBV12-4	TRBJ2-1	-	-	TGTGCCAGCAGTTTTCGGTATTTTTATGAGCAGTTCTTC	CASSFRYFYEQFF
TRBV6-6	TRBJ2-5	-	TRBD2	TGTGCCAGCACCCTGAACCGGGGGGGGCTAGAGACCCAGTACTTC	CASTLNRGGLETQYF
TRBV20-1	TRBJ2-3	-	-	TGCAGTGCTTGCGGGGCCCGCACAGATACGCAGTATTTT	CSACGARTDTQYF
TRBV5-1	TRBJ2-1	-	-	TGCGCCAGCAGCTTGGGGGCAGACATCTACAATGAGCAGTTCTTC	CASSLGADIYNEQFF
TRBV6-1	TRBJ2-7	-	-	TGTGCCAGCGGGCTACCTTACAGGTACGAGCAGTACTTC	CASGLPYRYEQYF
TRBV29-1	TRBJ2-1	few	-	TGCAGCGTGGGGACCCCTCTCCTCTCCTACAATGAGCAGTTCTTC	CSVGTPLLSYNEQFF
TRBV20-1	TRBJ2-5	-	TRBD1	TGCAGTGCTGGACAGGGAATCTCTGAGACCCAGTACTTC	CSAGQGISETQYF
TRBV29-1	TRBJ2-1	-	TRBD1	TGCAGCGTCCTCCCGGGACAGGGGGCCCATGAGCAGTTCTTC	CSVLPGQGAHEQFF
TRBV15	TRBJ1-5	many	TRBD1	TGTGCCACCAGCAGTTCCGGGACAGGGGTTCAGCCCCAGCATTTT	CATSSSGTGVQPQHF
TRBV12-3/TRBV12-4	TRBJ1-2	few	-	TGTGCCAGCAGTTTAGGGGGATTACCCACCTTC	CASSLGGLPTF
TRBV20-1	TRBJ2-3	-	-	TGCAGTGCTAGAGATGGGGCAGAAGGCACAGATACGCAGTATTTT	CSARDGAEGTDTQYF
TRBV7-2	TRBJ1-2	-	-	TGTGCCAGCAGCTTAAGGAAGGGCCCGTATGGCTACACCTTC	CASSLRKGPYGYTF
TRBV6-6	TRBJ1-2	few	-	TGTGCCAGCAGTTACTACGCAGCTCCGACAGCCCGCTATGGCTACACCTTC	CASSYYAAPTARYGYTF
TRBV30	TRBJ2-7	-	TRBD2	TGTGCCTGGAGTTCCGGGACTACCTACGAGCAGTACTTC	CAWSSGTTYEQYF
TRBV5-1	TRBJ2-1	few	-	TGCGCCAGCAGCTTCCCTGCCGCCTACAATGAGCAGTTCTTC	CASSFPAAYNEQFF
TRBV14	TRBJ2-3	few	TRBD2	TGTGCCAGCAGCCTACTAACTAGCGGGAGATCAGATACGCAGTATTTT	CASSLLTSGRSDTQYF
TRBV20-1	TRBJ2-3	-	-	TGCAGTGCTATCCTTGGGGGAGAAGCAGATACGCAGTATTTT	CSAILGGEADTQYF
TRBV29-1	TRBJ1-4	few	TRBD1	TGCAGCGTTCAGACAGGGTCTAATGAAAAACTGTTTTTT	CSVQTGSNEKLFF
TRBV29-1	TRBJ2-6	-	-	TGCAGCGTCTTGGGCCCTCCCAGGGCCAACGTCCTGACTTTC	CSVLGPPRANVLTF
TRBV3-1	TRBJ2-3	few	TRBD2	TGTGCCAGCAGCACTGGACTAGAGGGCGATACGCAGTATTTT	CASSTGLEGDTQYF
TRBV20-1	TRBJ2-7	-	TRBD1	TGCAGTGCTAGGACAGGGGCAGCCTACGAGCAGTACTTC	CSARTGAAYEQYF
TRBV20-1	TRBJ2-7	-	TRBD1	TGCAGTGCTACCCCGGGACAGGGAGCGCGGCAGTACTTC	CSATPGQGARQYF
TRBV12-3/TRBV12-4	TRBJ2-3	few	-	TGTGCCAGCAGTTTAACCCCCATCACAGATACGCAGTATTTT	CASSLTPITDTQYF
TRBV9	TRBJ1-2	-	-	TGTGCCAGCAGCGTAACAGGGAAGGGCTACACCTTC	CASSVTGKGYTF
TRBV20-1	TRBJ2-1	-	TRBD1	TGCAGTGCTTCGGACAGGGGCGTAAACAATGAGCAGTTCTTC	CSASDRGVNNEQFF
TRBV4-1	TRBJ1-6	-	-	TGCGCCAGCAGACAACCAGGTGGGGCAAATTCACCCCTCCACTTT	CASRQPGGANSPLHF
TRBV7-9	TRBJ2-7	-	-	TGTGCCAGCAGCGATTTCGGGACACTTTCCTACGAGCAGTACTTC	CASSDFGTLSYEQYF
TRBV4-1	TRBJ2-7	-	-	TGCGCCAGCAGCCAAATAACTAGGGGGACCGAGCAGTACTTC	CASSQITRGTEQYF
TRBV6-1	TRBJ1-1	-	-	TGTGCCAGCAGTGAAGGGGTCGACACTGAAGCTTTCTTT	CASSEGVDTEAFF
TRBV20-1	TRBJ1-6	once	-	TGCAGTGCTAGGGGGCGCTATAATTCACCCCTCCACTTT	CSARGRYNSPLHF
TRBV12-3/TRBV12-4	TRBJ2-1	-	-	TGTGCCAGCAGATATATAGGGACAAGGGAGTACAATGAGCAGTTCTTC	CASRYIGTREYNEQFF
TRBV20-1	TRBJ2-3	-	TRBD1	TGCAGTGCTAACAGGGGGGATACGCAGTATTTT	CSANRGDTQYF
TRBV29-1	TRBJ2-3	-	TRBD1	TGCAGCGTGCCCGGGACCCGGGACGACAGGGGGGCTGAAGATACGCAGTATTTT	CSVPGTRDDRGAEDTQYF